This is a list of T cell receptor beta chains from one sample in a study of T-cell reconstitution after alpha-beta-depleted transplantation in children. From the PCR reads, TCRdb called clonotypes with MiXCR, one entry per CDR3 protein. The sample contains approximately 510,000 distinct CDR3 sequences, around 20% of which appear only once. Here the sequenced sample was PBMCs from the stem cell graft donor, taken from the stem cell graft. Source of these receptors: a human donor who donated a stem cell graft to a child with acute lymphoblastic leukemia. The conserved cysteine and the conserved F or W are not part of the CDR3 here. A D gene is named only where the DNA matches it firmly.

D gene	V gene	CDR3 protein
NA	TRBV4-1	ASSQVPSTDTQY
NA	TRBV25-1	ATRVTRVITEAF
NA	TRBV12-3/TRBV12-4	ASTKQVVEPQH
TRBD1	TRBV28	ASSGADRGNDEAF
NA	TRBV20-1	SATENQPQH
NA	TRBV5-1	ASSLDSSGGNTIY
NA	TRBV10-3	AISAFWGAKQETQY
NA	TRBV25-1	ASSEGTASYGYT
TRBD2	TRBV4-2	ASSQELAGVQETQY
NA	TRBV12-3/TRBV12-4	ASSRDTGGYT
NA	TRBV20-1	SARAYRDTGNTEAF
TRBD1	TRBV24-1	ATSDPTGSYNEQF
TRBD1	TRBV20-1	SALDRVLGGYT
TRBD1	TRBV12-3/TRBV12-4	ASSLADRAGYGYT
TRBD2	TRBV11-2	ASSLVGGSGHEQY
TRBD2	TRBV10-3	AIRVGLAESSYEQY
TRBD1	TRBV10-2	ASSIVQGSQPQH
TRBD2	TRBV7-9	ASSLLAGDEQF
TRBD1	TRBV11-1	ASSIRTGTGGLFQETQY
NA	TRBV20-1	SAIYNEQF
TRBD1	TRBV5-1	ASRWTGDLNEQF
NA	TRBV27	ASSLGGIYGYT
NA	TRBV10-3	AAAEPGSTYEQY
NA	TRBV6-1	ASSLPEGSYEQY
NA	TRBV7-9	ASTHKLGIGYGYT
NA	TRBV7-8	ASSSRTTYEQY
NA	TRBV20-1	SARDGLLPQF
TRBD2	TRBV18	ASSPRLAGDEETQY
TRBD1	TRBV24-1	ATSDFHRGAWEQF
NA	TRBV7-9	ASSFGPLNEQF
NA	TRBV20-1	VTRRYNEQF
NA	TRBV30	AWGAGRAYEQY
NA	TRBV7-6	ASSLEGSVWSNQPQH
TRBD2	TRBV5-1	ACSFASGQETQY
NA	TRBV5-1	ASSMGLLSYEQY
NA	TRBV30	AWSSTLLAKNIQY
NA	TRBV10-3	AISEPGTNQPQH
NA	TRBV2	ASSERAQGSNQPQH
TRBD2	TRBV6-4	ASSRTSGDMDTQY
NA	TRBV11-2	ASRRMGTYNEQF
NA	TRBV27	AASGTDLRGQF
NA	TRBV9	ASSVGAGRGYEQY
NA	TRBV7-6	ASSYSATNEKLF
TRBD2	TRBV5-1	ASSAWTSASDTQY
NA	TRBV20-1	SAATRGWDDKNIQY
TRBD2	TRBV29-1	SVTRLAAADTQY
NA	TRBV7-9	ASSGTWATQY
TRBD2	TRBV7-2	ASSLHPSGSTDTQY
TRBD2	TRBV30	AWGPGLAGNIQY
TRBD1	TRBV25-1	ASSLWGQGGAAF
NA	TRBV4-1	ASSQESTSRFYEQY
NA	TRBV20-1	SAPSGRGGANEKLF
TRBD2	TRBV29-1	SVDSWTSGIGRNS
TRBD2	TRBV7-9	ASGTAGGPTETQY